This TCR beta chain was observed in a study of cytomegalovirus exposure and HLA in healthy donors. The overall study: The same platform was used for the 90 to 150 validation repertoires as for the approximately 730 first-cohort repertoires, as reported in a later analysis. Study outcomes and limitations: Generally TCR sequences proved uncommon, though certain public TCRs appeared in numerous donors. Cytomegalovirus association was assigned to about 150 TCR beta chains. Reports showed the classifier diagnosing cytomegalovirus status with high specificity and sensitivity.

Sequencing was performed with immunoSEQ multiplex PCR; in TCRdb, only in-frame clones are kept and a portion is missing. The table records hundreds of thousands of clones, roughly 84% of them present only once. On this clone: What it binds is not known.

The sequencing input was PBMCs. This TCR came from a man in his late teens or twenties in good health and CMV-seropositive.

The CDR3 is CASSLYYEQYF. In DNA form, the CDR3 reads TGTGCCAGCAGCTTATACTACGAGCAGTACTTC. The genes are TRBV7-2 and TRBJ2-7; the D is unclear. V lost 2 bases to trimming and J lost 3 bases, with 2 bases between them. The CDR3 consists of 11 residues. Germline V CDR1 and CDR2: SGHTA, FQGNSA.